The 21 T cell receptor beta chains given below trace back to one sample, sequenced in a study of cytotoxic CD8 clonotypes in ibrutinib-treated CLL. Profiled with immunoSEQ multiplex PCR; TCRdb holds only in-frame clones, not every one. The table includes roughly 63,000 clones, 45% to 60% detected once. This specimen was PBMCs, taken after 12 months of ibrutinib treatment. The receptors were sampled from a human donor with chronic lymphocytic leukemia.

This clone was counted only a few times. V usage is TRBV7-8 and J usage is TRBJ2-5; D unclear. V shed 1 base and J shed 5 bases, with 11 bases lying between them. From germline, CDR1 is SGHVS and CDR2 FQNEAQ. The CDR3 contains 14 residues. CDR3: CASSLGGGFETQYF. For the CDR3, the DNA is TGTGCCAGCAGCTTAGGTGGCGGTTTCGAGACCCAGTACTTC.

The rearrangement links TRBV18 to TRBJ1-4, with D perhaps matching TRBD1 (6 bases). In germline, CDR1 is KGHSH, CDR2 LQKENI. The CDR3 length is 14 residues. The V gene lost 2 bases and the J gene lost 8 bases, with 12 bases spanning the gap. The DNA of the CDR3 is TGTGCCAGCTCACCATGGGGGGCTCGGGAAAAACTGTTTTTT. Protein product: CASSPWGAREKLFF. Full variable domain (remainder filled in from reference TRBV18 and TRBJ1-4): NAGVMQNPRHLVRRRGQEARLRCSPMKGHSHVYWYRQLPEEGLKFMVYLQKENIIDESGMPKERFSAEFPKEGPSILRIQQVVRGDSAAYFCASSPWGAREKLFFGSGTQLSVL.

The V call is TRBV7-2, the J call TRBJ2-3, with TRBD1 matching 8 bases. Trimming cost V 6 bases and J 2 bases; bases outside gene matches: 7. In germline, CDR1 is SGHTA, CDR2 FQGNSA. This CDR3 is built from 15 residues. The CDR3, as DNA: TGTGCCAGCAGTAACCAGGGGGCCTTCACAGATACGCAGTATTTT. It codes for CASSNQGAFTDTQYF. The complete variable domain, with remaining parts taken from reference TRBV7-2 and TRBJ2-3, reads GAGVSQSPSNKVTEKGKDVELRCDPISGHTALYWYRQSLGQGLEFLIYFQGNSAPDKSGLPSDRFSAERTGGSVSTLTIQRTQQEDSAVYLCASSNQGAFTDTQYFGPGTRLTVL.

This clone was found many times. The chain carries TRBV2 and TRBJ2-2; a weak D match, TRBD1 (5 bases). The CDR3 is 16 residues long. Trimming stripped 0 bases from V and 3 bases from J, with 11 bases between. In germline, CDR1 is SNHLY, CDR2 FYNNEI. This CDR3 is CASSEAGRVYTGELFF. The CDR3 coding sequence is TGTGCCAGCAGTGAAGCGGGCAGGGTGTACACCGGGGAGCTGTTTTTT.

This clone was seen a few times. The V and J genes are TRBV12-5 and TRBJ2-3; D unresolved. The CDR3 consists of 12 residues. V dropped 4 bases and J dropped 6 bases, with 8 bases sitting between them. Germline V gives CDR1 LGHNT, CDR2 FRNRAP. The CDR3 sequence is CASGSLGDTQYF. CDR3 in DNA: TGTGCTAGTGGTTCCCTAGGCGATACGCAGTATTTT.

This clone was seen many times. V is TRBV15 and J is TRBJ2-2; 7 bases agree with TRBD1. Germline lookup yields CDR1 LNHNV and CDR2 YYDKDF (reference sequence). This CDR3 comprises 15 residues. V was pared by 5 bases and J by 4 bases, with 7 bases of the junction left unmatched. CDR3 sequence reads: CATSRGDSGTGELFF. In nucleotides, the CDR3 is TGTGCCACCAGCCGAGGGGACAGCGGCACCGGGGAGCTGTTTTTT.

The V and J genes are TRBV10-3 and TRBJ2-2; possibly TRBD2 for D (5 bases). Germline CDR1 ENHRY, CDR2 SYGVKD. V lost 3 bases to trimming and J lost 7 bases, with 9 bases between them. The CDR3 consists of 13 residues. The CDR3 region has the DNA TGTGCCATCAGTGAATATGGAGGCGGGGAGCTGTTTTTT. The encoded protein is CAISEYGGGELFF.

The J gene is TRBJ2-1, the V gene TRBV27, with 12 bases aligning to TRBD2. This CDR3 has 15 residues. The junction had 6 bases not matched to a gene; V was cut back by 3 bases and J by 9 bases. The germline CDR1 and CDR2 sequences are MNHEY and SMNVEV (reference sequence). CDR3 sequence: CASSLTSGGIGEQFF. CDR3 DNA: TGTGCCAGCAGTTTGACTAGCGGGGGAATAGGTGAGCAGTTCTTC.

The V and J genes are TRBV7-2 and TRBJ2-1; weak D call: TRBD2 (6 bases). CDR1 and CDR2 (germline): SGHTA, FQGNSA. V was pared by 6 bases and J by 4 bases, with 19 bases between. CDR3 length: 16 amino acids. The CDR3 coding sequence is TGTGCCAGCAGTAAAGCATCGGGGGTGGGTTACAATGAGCAGTTCTTC. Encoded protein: CASSKASGVGYNEQFF.

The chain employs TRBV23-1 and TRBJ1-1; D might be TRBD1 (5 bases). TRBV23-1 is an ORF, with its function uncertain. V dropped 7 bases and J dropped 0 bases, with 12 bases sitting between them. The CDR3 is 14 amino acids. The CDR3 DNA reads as TGCGCCAGCAAGAGAACAGGAATGAACACTGAAGCTTTCTTT. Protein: CASKRTGMNTEAFF.

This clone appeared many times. CDR3 coding DNA: TGTGCCAGCAGTTTGGTGAATCAGCCCCAGCATTTT. As protein: CASSLVNQPQHF. This chain joins TRBV28 and TRBJ1-5; no reliable D call. Germline loops: CDR1 MDHEN, CDR2 SYDVKM. Trimming cost V 3 bases and J 4 bases, with 4 bases left between them. The CDR3 contains 12 residues.

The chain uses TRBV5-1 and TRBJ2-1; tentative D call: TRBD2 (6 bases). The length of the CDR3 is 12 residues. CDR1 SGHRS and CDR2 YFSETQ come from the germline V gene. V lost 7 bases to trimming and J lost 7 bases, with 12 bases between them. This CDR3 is CASSGTLNEQFF. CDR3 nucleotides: TGCGCCAGCTCCGGGACTTTGAATGAGCAGTTCTTC.

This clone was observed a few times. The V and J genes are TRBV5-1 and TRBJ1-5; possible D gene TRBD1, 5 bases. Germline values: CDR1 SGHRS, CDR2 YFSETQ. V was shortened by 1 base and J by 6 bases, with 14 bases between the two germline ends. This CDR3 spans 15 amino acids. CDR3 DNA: TGCGCCAGCAGCTTGATGGGGGGGTCTGCTCAGCCCCAGCATTTT. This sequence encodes CASSLMGGSAQPQHF.

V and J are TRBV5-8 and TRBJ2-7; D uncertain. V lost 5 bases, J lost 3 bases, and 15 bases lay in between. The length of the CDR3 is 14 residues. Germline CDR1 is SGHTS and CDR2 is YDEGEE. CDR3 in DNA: TGTGCCAGCAGTGCATGGTCGTCGCGCTACGAGCAGTACGTC. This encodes CASSAWSSRYEQYV.

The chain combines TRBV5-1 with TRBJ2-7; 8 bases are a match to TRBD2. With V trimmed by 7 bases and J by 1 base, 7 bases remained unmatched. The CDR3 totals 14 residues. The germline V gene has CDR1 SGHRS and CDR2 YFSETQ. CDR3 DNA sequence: TGCGCCAGCCGGAGTAGCGGGGCTTCCTACGAGCAGTACTTC. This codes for CASRSSGASYEQYF.

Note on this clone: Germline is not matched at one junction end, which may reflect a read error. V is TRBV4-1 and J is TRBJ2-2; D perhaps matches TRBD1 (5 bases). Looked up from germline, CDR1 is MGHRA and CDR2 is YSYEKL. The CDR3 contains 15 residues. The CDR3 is CASSQDLRGTGELFF. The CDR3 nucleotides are TGTGCCAGCAGCCAAGATTTAAGGGGCACCGGGGAGCTGTTTTTT.

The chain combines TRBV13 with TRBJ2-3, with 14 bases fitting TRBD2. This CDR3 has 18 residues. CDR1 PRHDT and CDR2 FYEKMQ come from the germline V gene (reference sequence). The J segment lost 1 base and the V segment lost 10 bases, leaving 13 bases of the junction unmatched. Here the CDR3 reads CATALGTSGGGGTDTQYF. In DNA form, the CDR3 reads TGTGCCACCGCCCTGGGGACTAGCGGGGGCGGTGGCACAGATACGCAGTATTTT.

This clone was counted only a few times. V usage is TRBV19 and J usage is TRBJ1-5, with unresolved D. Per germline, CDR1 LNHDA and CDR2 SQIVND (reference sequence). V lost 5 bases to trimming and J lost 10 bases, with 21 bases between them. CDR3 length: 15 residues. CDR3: CASSRDGIDSSPQHF. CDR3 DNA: TGTGCCAGTAGTCGAGATGGGATAGATTCGTCACCCCAGCATTTT. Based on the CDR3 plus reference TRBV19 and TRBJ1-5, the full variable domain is DGGITQSPKYLFRKEGQNVTLSCEQNLNHDAMYWYRQDPGQGLRLIYYSQIVNDFQKGDIAEGYSVSREKKESFPLTVTSAQKNPTAFYLCASSRDGIDSSPQHFGDGTRLSIL.

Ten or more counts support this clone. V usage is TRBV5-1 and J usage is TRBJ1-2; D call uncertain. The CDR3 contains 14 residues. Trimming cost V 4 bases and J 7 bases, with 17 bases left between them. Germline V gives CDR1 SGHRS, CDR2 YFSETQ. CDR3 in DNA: TGCGCCAGCAGCGCCCTCGGGTCCGCGGGTGGCTACACCTTC. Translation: CASSALGSAGGYTF.

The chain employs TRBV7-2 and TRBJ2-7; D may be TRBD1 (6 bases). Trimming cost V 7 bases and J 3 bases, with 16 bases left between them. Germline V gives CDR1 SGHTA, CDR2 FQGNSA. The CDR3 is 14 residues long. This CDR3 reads CASKSGGPIYEQYV. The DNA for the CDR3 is TGTGCCAGCAAAAGTGGGGGCCCTATCTACGAGCAGTACGTC.

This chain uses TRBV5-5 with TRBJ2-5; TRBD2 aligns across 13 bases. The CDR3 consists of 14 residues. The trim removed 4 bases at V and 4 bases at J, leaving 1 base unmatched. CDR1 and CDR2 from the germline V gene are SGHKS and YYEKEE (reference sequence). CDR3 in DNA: TGTGCCAGCAGCCGGACTAGCGGGGGAGAGACCCAGTACTTC. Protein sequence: CASSRTSGGETQYF.